Shown below are 19 T cell receptor beta chains from a single sample sequenced in a study of cytomegalovirus exposure and HLA in healthy donors. PCR primers comprised 60 Vbeta and 13 Jbeta primers. Profiling relied on immunoSEQ multiplex PCR, and the TCRdb table lists in-frame clones only, not all of them. This table has more than 110,000 clones, 77% appearing once. The sample comprised PBMCs. These receptors all stem from a male donor in good health and CMV-seronegative.

This chain uses TRBV18 with TRBJ2-7, with TRBD2 as a possible D gene (5 bases). The germline CDR1 and CDR2 sequences are KGHSH and LQKENI. V lost 9 bases, J lost 0 bases, and 12 bases lay in between. The CDR3 is 13 amino acids. CDR3 protein: CASAPGSSYEQYF. The DNA of the CDR3 is TGTGCCAGTGCACCGGGAAGCTCCTACGAGCAGTACTTC.

This sequence joins TRBV5-1 and TRBJ2-7, with 9 bases aligning to TRBD1. V shed 3 bases and J 2 bases; nucleotides not matched to a gene: 3. The germline V gene has CDR1 SGHRS and CDR2 YFSETQ. The CDR3 consists of 14 residues. CDR3 sequence (DNA): TGCGCCAGCAGCTCGGGGACAGGGACCTACGAGCAGTACTTC. Its protein product is CASSSGTGTYEQYF.

There are a few counts of this clone. Other DNA sequences in the sample encode the same CDR3. CDR3 region: CASSLGQGANYGYTF. As DNA, the CDR3 is TGTGCCAGCAGCCTTGGACAGGGGGCTAACTATGGCTACACCTTC. The chain recombines TRBV7-9 with TRBJ1-2; 10 bases are shared with TRBD1. Germline CDR1 and CDR2: SEHNR and FQNEAQ (reference sequence). The CDR3 has 15 residues. J was trimmed by 0 bases and V by 5 bases; bases with no gene match: 3. The complete variable domain, with remaining parts taken from reference TRBV7-9 and TRBJ1-2, reads DTGVSQNPRHKITKRGQNVTFRCDPISEHNRLYWYRQTLGQGPEFLTYFQNEAQLEKSRLLSDRFSAERPKGSFSTLEIQRTEQGDSAMYLCASSLGQGANYGYTFGSGTRLTVV.

This clone was counted a few times. J is TRBJ2-7 and V is TRBV19; 7 nucleotides agree with TRBD2. CDR1 and CDR2 from the germline V gene are LNHDA and SQIVND (reference sequence). The V and J ends lost 1 base and 2 bases, in that order; junction bases with no gene match: 8. The CDR3 sequence is 16 residues long. For the CDR3, the DNA is TGTGCCAGTAGTATAGTTGCGGGAGAGTCCCCCTACGAGCAGTACTTC. Residues: CASSIVAGESPYEQYF.

The J gene is TRBJ2-3, the V gene TRBV4-1; D possibly corresponds to TRBD1 (5 bases). Trimming shortened V by 3 bases and J by 2 bases, and 15 bases separated the two germline ends. The length of the CDR3 is 16 residues. Per the germline V gene, CDR1 is MGHRA and CDR2 is YSYEKL. CDR3 amino acids: CASSHPLIGDTDTQYF. The CDR3 bases are TGCGCCAGCAGCCATCCTTTGATAGGGGACACAGATACGCAGTATTTT.

This chain links TRBV7-9 with TRBJ1-1; unclear D gene. Germline loops: CDR1 SEHNR, CDR2 FQNEAQ (reference sequence). This CDR3 has 12 residues. With 5 bases removed from V and 1 base from J, the gap between germline ends came to 5 bases. CDR3 nucleotide sequence: TGTGCCAGCAGCCACAAGAACACTGAAGCTTTCTTT. Protein product: CASSHKNTEAFF.

There are a few counts of this clone. The rearrangement uses TRBV29-1 and TRBJ1-1; D is perhaps TRBD1 (6 bases). Germline loops: CDR1 SQVTM, CDR2 ANQGSEA. The CDR3 contains 17 residues. V lost 4 bases, J lost 1 base, and 22 bases lay in between. CDR3: CSVGSLGARGRNTEAFF. CDR3 coding DNA: TGCAGCGTTGGTTCCCTGGGGGCGCGGGGGAGGAACACTGAAGCTTTCTTT.

The rearrangement links TRBV6-1 to TRBJ1-5, with D tentatively TRBD1 (5 bases). Germline-derived CDR1 and CDR2 are MNHNS and SASEGT. V lost 0 bases, J lost 0 bases, and 12 bases lay in between. This CDR3 has 17 residues. For the CDR3, the DNA is TGTGCCAGCAGTGAAGCGGGGGGTCTCTATAGCAATCAGCCCCAGCATTTT. This codes for CASSEAGGLYSNQPQHF.

The rearrangement joins TRBV19 to TRBJ1-1; D is unclear. CDR3 length: 15 amino acids. Germline CDR1 LNHDA, CDR2 SQIVND (reference sequence). V lost 1 base, J lost 3 bases, and 12 bases lay in between. CDR3 in DNA: TGTGCCAGTAGTATAGTTGCGGCAGCTTACACTGAAGCTTTCTTT. Translating it yields CASSIVAAAYTEAFF.

The V and J genes are TRBV5-4 and TRBJ1-5, with TRBD1 matching over 11 bases. Losses at the gene ends were 3 bases for V and 0 bases for J; bases not matched to a gene: 5. The germline V gene encodes CDR1 SGHNT and CDR2 YYREEE (reference sequence). CDR3 length: 17 residues. The CDR3 region is CASSSDRGRDSNQPQHF. The CDR3 DNA follows: TGTGCCAGCAGCTCGGACAGGGGGCGTGATAGCAATCAGCCCCAGCATTTT.

In its sample, this clone was seen a few times. V is TRBV6-6 and J is TRBJ2-4, with 7 bases identical to TRBD1. CDR1 and CDR2 from the germline V gene are MNHNY and SVGAGI (reference sequence). Unmatched junction bases numbered 3, after V lost 6 bases and J lost 1 base. The CDR3 consists of 14 residues. CDR3 in DNA: TGTGCCAGCAGCCTACAGGGGGCCAAAAACATTCAGTACTTC. Translating gives CASSLQGAKNIQYF.

This chain joins TRBV10-3 and TRBJ2-3; TRBD2 matches at 13 bases. The CDR3 covers 16 residues. J lost 2 bases, V lost 11 bases, and 10 bases had no gene match. Germline lookup yields CDR1 ENHRY and CDR2 SYGVKD. The CDR3 spells CAASDGTSGATDTQYF. For the CDR3, the DNA is TGTGCCGCCAGCGATGGGACTAGCGGGGCCACAGATACGCAGTATTTT.

The chain links TRBV10-2 to TRBJ2-2, with TRBD2 identical over 7 bases. This CDR3 comprises 15 residues. CDR1 is WSHSY, CDR2 SAAADI, per germline. The junction had 6 bases not matched to a gene; V was cut back by 3 bases and J by 5 bases. CDR3 nucleotides: TGCGCCAGCAGTGATGGAAGGGGAGGGACCGGGGAGCTGTTTTTT. Translated: CASSDGRGGTGELFF.

The rearrangement uses TRBV6-5 and TRBJ1-2; perhaps TRBD1 as D (5 bases). The CDR3 runs to 15 residues. The germline V gene has CDR1 MNHEY and CDR2 SVGAGI. V dropped 4 bases and J dropped 0 bases, with 12 bases sitting between them. The CDR3 here is CASSFQGSPNYGYTF. The CDR3 DNA sequence: TGTGCCAGCAGTTTCCAGGGTAGCCCTAACTATGGCTACACCTTC.

The chain carries TRBV5-1 and TRBJ2-3, with 7 bases that match TRBD1. V shed 3 bases, J shed 0 bases, and the junction held 1 base outside the gene matches. Per germline, CDR1 SGHRS and CDR2 YFSETQ. This CDR3 region has 14 residues. The CDR3 is CASSWDRSTDTQYF. CDR3 bases: TGCGCCAGCAGCTGGGACAGAAGCACAGATACGCAGTATTTT.

V gene TRBV7-6 combines with J gene TRBJ2-3; D ambiguous. The V gene's germline CDR1 is SGHVS and CDR2 FNYEAQ. This CDR3 is 14 amino acids long. V gave up 0 bases and J gave up 2 bases, with 6 bases separating them. DNA for the CDR3: TGTGCCAGCAGCTTAGCAGCCCCCACAGATACGCAGTATTTT. Translation gives CASSLAAPTDTQYF.

This clone was recorded a few times. V gene TRBV25-1 combines with J gene TRBJ1-1; possible D gene TRBD1, 5 bases. The CDR3 covers 14 residues. Germline lookup yields CDR1 MGHDK and CDR2 SYGVNS. V gave up 9 bases and J gave up 3 bases, with 17 bases separating them. CDR3 in amino acids: CASSRGFGYTEAFF. The CDR3 bases are TGTGCCAGTAGCCGGGGGTTTGGGTACACTGAAGCTTTCTTT.

The chain links TRBV10-1 to TRBJ2-7; no firm D call. The CDR3 contains 13 residues. Germline lookup yields CDR1 WNHNN and CDR2 SYGVQD (reference sequence). V lost 11 bases to trimming and J lost 3 bases, with 17 bases between them. The CDR3 region has the DNA TGCGCCCGAACTACGATAGCCGGCTACGAGCAGTACTTC. The encoded protein is CARTTIAGYEQYF.

The chain carries TRBV4-1 and TRBJ2-5; the match to TRBD2 covers 9 bases. With V trimmed by 1 base and J by 5 bases, 8 bases remained unmatched. The CDR3 is 16 amino acids. Germline V gene lookup returns CDR1 MGHRA and CDR2 YSYEKL. In DNA form, the CDR3 reads TGCGCCAGCAGCCAAGTCTATGGCGGGGGGGCCGAGACCCAGTACTTC. This sequence encodes CASSQVYGGGAETQYF.